The clone carrying this T cell receptor beta chain showed up just once. This CDR3 contains 11 residues. Germline values: CDR1 SNHLY, CDR2 FYNNEI. V was cut by 2 bases and J by 10 bases, with 6 bases left in between. This entry is derived from a study of shared clonotypes between healthy human individuals. Clones were read by immunoSEQ multiplex PCR, and TCRdb kept only the in-frame ones, dropping some. The data hold about 490,000 clones, with roughly four fifths observed a single time. Adult Caucasians living in Nashville, Tennessee made up all of the donors. The source material was PBMCs. The chain couples TRBV2 to TRBJ2-1; D ambiguous. This TCR was sampled from a woman aged 35 to 49 in good health. Some clones in this sample may be carry-over from other donors' samples. The CDR3 protein is CASSERPEQFF. The CDR3, as DNA: TGTGCCAGCAGTGAAAGGCCGGAGCAGTTCTTC.